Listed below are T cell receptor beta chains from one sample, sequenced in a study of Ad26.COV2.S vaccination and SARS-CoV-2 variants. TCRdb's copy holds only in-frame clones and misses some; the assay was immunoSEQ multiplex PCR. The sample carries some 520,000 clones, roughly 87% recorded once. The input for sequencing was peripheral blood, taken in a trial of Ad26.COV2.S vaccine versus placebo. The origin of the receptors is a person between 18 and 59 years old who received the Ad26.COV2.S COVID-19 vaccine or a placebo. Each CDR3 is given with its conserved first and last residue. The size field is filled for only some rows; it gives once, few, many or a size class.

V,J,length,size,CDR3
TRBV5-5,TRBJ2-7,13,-,CASRRASSYEQYF
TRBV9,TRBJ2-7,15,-,CASSVDGDSTYEQYF
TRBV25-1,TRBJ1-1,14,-,CASSESLVNTEAFF
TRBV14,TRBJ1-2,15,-,CASSPTRTGGSGYTF
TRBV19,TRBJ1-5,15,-,CASSIAGLSNQPQHF
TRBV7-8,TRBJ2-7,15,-,CASSLDTGVRGEQYF
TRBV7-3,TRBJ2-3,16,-,CASSLTAGGRTDTQYF
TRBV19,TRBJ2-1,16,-,CASRPTSGRNYNEQFF
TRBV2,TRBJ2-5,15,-,CASSGDSAGAETQYF
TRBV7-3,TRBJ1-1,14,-,CASSLNPRNTEAFF
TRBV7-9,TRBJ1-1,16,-,CASSLWGERGLTEAFF
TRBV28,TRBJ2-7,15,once,CASSLPGTGVHEQYF
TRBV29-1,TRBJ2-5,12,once,CSVREGLETQYF
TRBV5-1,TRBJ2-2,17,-,CASAPYPGTANTGELFF
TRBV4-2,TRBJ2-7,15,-,CASGLAGAPGGEQYF
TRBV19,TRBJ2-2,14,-,CASSMWGIGGELFF
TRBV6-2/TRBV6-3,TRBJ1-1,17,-,CASSYRPTGVAPAPAFF
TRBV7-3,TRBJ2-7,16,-,CASSLGLAGGVYEQYF
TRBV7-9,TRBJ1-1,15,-,CASSLQATANTEAFF
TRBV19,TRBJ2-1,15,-,CASSIGRGVNGKQFF
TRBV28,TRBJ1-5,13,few,CASSLPGGQPQHF
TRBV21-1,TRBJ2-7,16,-,CASSEGGRELHYEQYF
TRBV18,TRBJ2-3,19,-,CASSPAGTSGRASTDTQYF
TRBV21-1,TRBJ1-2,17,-,CASSKVKGKPSNYGYTF
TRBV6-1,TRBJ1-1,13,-,CASSESGGTEAFF
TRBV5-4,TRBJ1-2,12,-,CASSVDGYGYTF
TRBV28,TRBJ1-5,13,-,CATEYYSNQPQHF
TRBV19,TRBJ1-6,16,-,CASKEGPLSYNSPLHF
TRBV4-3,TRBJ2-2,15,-,CASSQETHSTGELFF
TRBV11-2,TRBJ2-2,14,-,CASSLRQLTGELFF
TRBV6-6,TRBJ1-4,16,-,CASSYPSGATNEKLFF
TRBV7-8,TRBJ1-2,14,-,CASRASVPAYGYTF
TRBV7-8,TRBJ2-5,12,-,CASDQGSETQYF
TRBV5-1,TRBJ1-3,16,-,CASSLSPGSIGNTIYF
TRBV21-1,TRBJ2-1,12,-,CASSWPEEEQFF
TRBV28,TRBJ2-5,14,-,CASSPSGFQETQYF
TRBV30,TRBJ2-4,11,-,CAWGTLNIQYF
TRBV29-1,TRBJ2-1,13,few,CSGTGGVYNEQFF
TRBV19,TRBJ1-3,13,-,CASSIGPGNTIYF
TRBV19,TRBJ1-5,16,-,CASTGSPDRRNQPQHF
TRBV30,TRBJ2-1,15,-,CAWSGAGSSYNEQFF
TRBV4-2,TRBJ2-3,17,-,CASSRVPGPRGTDTQYF
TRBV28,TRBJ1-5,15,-,CASSLRDSRLESQHF
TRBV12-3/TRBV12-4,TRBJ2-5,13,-,CASMRSLGETQYF